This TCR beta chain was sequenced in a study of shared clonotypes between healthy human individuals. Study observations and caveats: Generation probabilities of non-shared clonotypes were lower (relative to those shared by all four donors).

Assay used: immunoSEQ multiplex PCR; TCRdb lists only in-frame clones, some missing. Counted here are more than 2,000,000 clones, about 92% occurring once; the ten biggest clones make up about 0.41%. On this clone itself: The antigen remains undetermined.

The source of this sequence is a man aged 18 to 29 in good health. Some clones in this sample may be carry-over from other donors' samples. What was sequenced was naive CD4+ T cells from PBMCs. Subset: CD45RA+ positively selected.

CDR3 residues: CTSTGTEETQYF. The CDR3 nucleotides read TGCACCTCAACCGGGACGGAAGAGACCCAGTACTTC. The chain uses TRBV29-1 and TRBJ2-5, with D perhaps being TRBD1 or TRBD2 (5 bases each). CDR3 size: 12 residues. Looked up from germline, CDR1 is SQVTM and CDR2 is ANQGSEA. Together with reference TRBV29-1 and TRBJ2-5, the CDR3 gives the full variable domain: SAVISQKPSRDICQRGTSLTIQCQVDSQVTMMFWYRQQPGQSLTLIATANQGSEATYESGFVIDKFPISRPNLTFSTLTVSNMSPEDSSIYLCTSTGTEETQYFGPGTRLLVL.